This T cell receptor (beta chain) is from a study of a mutant IDH1 vaccine in newly diagnosed glioma. Study details: Treated patients had a mean age of 40.4 years and a sex split that was approximately 62% male and approximately 40% female.

The protocol was immunoSEQ multiplex PCR, while the TCRdb copy is restricted to in-frame clones and leaves out a portion. The data show fewer than 70,000 clones, less than 90% seen once. Details on this clone: Its antigen is unknown.

Study-level findings and limits: Patients showed vaccine-induced immune responses at a rate of under 95%.

Specified time point: week 47, end of study. Each dose delivered 300 ug of mutant IDH1 20-mer peptide subcutaneously with imiquimod. Eight vaccinations went to patients in weeks 1, 3, 5, 7, 11, 15, 19, 23. The CDR3 is made up of 16 amino acids. Germline V CDR1 and CDR2: SQVTM, ANQGSEA. Trimming at V came to 2 bases and at J to 5 bases, leaving 13 bases not matched to a gene. The sequence was collected from a man younger than 45 with glioma. The starting material was PBMCs, obtained from a glioma patient whose treatment included an IDH1 peptide vaccine. The V call is TRBV29-1, the J call TRBJ2-5, with 8 nucleotides matching TRBD2. The CDR3 here is CSVEFAGGRFGETQYF. DNA for the CDR3: TGCAGCGTTGAATTCGCGGGGGGTAGGTTCGGGGAGACCCAGTACTTC.